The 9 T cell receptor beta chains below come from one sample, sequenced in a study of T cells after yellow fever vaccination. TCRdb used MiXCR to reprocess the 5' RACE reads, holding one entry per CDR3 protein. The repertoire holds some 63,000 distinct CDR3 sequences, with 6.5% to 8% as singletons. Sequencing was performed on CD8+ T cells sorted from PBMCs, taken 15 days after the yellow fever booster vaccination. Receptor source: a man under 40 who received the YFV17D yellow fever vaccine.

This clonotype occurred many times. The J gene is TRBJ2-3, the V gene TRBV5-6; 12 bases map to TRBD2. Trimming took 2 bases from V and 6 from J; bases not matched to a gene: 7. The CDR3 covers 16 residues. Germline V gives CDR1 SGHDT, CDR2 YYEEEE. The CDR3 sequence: CASSFPGLAGLDTQYF. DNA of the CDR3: TGTGCCAGCAGCTTCCCCGGACTAGCGGGATTGGATACGCAGTATTTT.

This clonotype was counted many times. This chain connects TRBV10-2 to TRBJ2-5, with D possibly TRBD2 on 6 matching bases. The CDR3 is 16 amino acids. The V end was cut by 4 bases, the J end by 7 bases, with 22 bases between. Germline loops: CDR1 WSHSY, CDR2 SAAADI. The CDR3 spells CASSVGVRGSHVTQYF. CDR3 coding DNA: TGCGCCAGCAGTGTAGGGGTTCGGGGGTCCCATGTGACCCAGTACTTC.

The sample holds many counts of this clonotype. CDR3 amino acids: CASSQGGGETQYF. The CDR3 DNA is TGTGCCAGCAGCCAAGGTGGTGGGGAGACCCAGTACTTC. The chain links TRBV4-2 to TRBJ2-5; D remains ambiguous. Trimming took off 1 base at V and 5 bases at J, with 8 bases between the two ends. The CDR3 runs 13 residues. Germline V gives CDR1 LGHNA, CDR2 YNFKEQ.

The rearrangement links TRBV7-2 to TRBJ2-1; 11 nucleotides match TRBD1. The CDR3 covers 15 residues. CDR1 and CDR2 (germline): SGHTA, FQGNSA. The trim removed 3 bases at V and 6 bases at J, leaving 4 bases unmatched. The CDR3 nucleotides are TGTGCCAGCAGCTTCCCGGGACAGGGGGGCAATGAGCAGTTCTTC. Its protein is CASSFPGQGGNEQFF.

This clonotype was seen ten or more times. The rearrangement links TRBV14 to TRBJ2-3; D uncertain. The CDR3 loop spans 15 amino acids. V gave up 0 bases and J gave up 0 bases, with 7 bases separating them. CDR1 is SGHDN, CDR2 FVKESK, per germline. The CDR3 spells CASSQDRQSTDTQYF. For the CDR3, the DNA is TGTGCCAGCAGCCAAGATAGGCAAAGCACAGATACGCAGTATTTT. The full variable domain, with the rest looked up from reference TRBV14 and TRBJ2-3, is EAGVTQFPSHSVIEKGQTVTLRCDPISGHDNLYWYRRVMGKEIKFLLHFVKESKQDESGMPNNRFLAERTGGTYSTLKVQPAELEDSGVYFCASSQDRQSTDTQYFGPGTRLTVL.

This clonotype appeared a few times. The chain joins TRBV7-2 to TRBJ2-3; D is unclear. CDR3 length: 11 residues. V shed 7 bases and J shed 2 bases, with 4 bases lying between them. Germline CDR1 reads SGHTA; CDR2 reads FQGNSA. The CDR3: CASTHTDTQYF. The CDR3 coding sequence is TGTGCCAGCACCCACACAGATACGCAGTATTTT.

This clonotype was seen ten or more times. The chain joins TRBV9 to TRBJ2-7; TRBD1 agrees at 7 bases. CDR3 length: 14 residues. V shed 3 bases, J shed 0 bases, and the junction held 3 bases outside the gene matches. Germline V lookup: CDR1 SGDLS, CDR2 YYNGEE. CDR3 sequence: CASSAWDSSYEQYF. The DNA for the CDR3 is TGTGCCAGCAGCGCCTGGGACAGCTCCTACGAGCAGTACTTC. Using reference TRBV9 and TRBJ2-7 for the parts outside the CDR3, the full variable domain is DSGVTQTPKHLITATGQRVTLRCSPRSGDLSVYWYQQSLDQGLQFLIQYYNGEERAKGNILERFSAQQFPDLHSELNLSSLELGDSALYFCASSAWDSSYEQYFGPGTRLTVT.

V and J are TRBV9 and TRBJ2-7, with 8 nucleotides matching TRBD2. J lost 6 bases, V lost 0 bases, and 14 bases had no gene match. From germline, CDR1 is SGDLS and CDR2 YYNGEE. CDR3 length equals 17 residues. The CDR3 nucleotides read TGTGCCAGCAGCGTAGGAGGTCAAGCGGGAGTCCTTTCCGAGCAGTACTTC. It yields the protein CASSVGGQAGVLSEQYF.

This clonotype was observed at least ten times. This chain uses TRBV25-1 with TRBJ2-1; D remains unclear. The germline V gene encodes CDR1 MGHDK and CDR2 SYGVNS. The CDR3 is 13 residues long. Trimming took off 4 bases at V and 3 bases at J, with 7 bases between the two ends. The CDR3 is CASSGISYNEQFF. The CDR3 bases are TGTGCCAGCAGTGGAATAAGCTACAATGAGCAGTTCTTC.